What follows are 26 T cell receptor beta chains derived from one specimen sequenced in a study of T cell changes during pregnancy in multiple sclerosis. Using immunoSEQ multiplex PCR, the repertoire was profiled, and TCRdb retains in-frame clones only, with some absent. The sample lists 65,000 to 85,000 clones, about 93% occurring once. Source: peripheral blood, taken in the second trimester of pregnancy. These receptors were obtained from a female donor in good health, enrolled as a control in a pregnancy study.

J is TRBJ2-7 and V is TRBV7-9; D not certain. There are 11 residues in the CDR3. Germline V CDR1 and CDR2: SEHNR, FQNEAQ (reference sequence). V was cut by 2 bases and J by 3 bases, with 2 bases left in between. The CDR3 region has the DNA TGTGCCAGCAGCTTACACTACGAGCAGTACTTC. Amino acid sequence: CASSLHYEQYF.

V and J are TRBV9 and TRBJ1-2; D is unclear. Germline CDR1 and CDR2: SGDLS and YYNGEE. V was pared by 0 bases and J by 0 bases, with 9 bases between. The CDR3 totals 15 residues. CDR3 bases: TGTGCCAGCAGCGTAGGGGAGGGATCTAACTATGGCTACACCTTC. Translated: CASSVGEGSNYGYTF.

The chain employs TRBV19 and TRBJ2-7, with D possibly being TRBD1 (5 bases). Germline CDR1 reads LNHDA; CDR2 reads SQIVND (reference sequence). CDR3 length: 15 amino acids. With 3 bases removed from V and 3 bases from J, the gap between germline ends came to 15 bases. CDR3 in DNA: TGTGCCAGTAGTATTATCTGGGGCCCCCACTACGAGCAGTACTTC. Translating it yields CASSIIWGPHYEQYF. Filled out from reference TRBV19 and TRBJ2-7, the complete variable domain reads DGGITQSPKYLFRKEGQNVTLSCEQNLNHDAMYWYRQDPGQGLRLIYYSQIVNDFQKGDIAEGYSVSREKKESFPLTVTSAQKNPTAFYLCASSIIWGPHYEQYFGPGTRLTVT.

The chain couples TRBV4-1 to TRBJ2-2; TRBD1 might be the D (6 bases). Germline CDR1 reads MGHRA; CDR2 reads YSYEKL. Trimming removed 4 bases at V and 6 bases at J, with 15 bases between. The CDR3 is 15 residues long. CDR3 in amino acids: CASSPPGRGPGELFF. CDR3 nucleotides: TGCGCCAGCAGCCCCCCAGGCAGGGGACCCGGGGAGCTGTTTTTT.

This clone was found once. The V call is TRBV27, the J call TRBJ2-3; 8 positions match TRBD2. Unmatched junction bases numbered 5, after V lost 5 bases and J lost 1 base. Germline V gene lookup returns CDR1 MNHEY and CDR2 SMNVEV (reference sequence). The CDR3 is made up of 15 amino acids. CDR3 sequence reads: CASSPPAGGTDTQYF. For the CDR3, the DNA is TGTGCCAGCAGTCCCCCAGCGGGAGGCACAGATACGCAGTATTTT.

V is TRBV7-9 and J is TRBJ2-7, with D unresolved. There are 12 residues in the CDR3. V lost 5 bases, J lost 5 bases, and 10 bases lay in between. Per germline, CDR1 SEHNR and CDR2 FQNEAQ (reference sequence). The CDR3 sequence: CASSLSPHEQYF. The DNA for the CDR3 is TGTGCCAGCAGCCTATCCCCCCACGAGCAGTACTTC.

The chain couples TRBV5-1 to TRBJ2-1; TRBD2 matches 15 bases. This CDR3 contains 16 residues. CDR1 is SGHRS, CDR2 YFSETQ, per germline. After removal of 0 bases from V and 9 bases from J, the junction contained 4 bases not matched to a gene. The CDR3: CASSLGGLAGGSEQFF. CDR3 DNA: TGCGCCAGCAGCTTGGGGGGACTAGCGGGAGGAAGTGAGCAGTTCTTC.

CDR3 region: CASSLATNRGRYNEQFF. The CDR3 nucleotides read TGCGCCAGCAGCTTGGCCACAAACAGGGGGAGGTACAATGAGCAGTTCTTC. V usage is TRBV5-1 and J usage is TRBJ2-1; 8 nucleotides agree with TRBD1. CDR3 length: 17 amino acids. Trimming took 0 bases from V and 4 from J; bases not matched to a gene: 9. Per germline, CDR1 SGHRS and CDR2 YFSETQ.

The rearrangement links TRBV13 to TRBJ2-7; 9 nucleotides match TRBD2. Germline CDR1 PRHDT, CDR2 FYEKMQ (reference sequence). Trimming removed 5 bases from V and 4 bases from J; junction bases left unmatched: 15. The CDR3 is made up of 17 amino acids. As DNA, the CDR3 is TGTGCCAGCAGCGAGGGGGGTTGGGGGACTAGCCAGTACGAGCAGTACTTC. This sequence encodes CASSEGGWGTSQYEQYF.

The V call is TRBV5-1, the J call TRBJ2-1; 8 positions agree with TRBD2. The trim removed 0 bases at V and 9 bases at J, leaving 14 bases unmatched. This CDR3 spans 17 amino acids. Germline V gene data show CDR1 as SGHRS and CDR2 as YFSETQ. CDR3 sequence reads: CASSLALSGGIGGEQFF. CDR3 DNA sequence: TGCGCCAGCAGCTTGGCCTTGAGCGGGGGAATTGGGGGTGAGCAGTTCTTC. The full variable domain, in which reference TRBV5-1 and TRBJ2-1 provide the parts outside the CDR3, is KAGVTQTPRYLIKTRGQQVTLSCSPISGHRSVSWYQQTPGQGLQFLFEYFSETQRNKGNFPGRFSGRQFSNSRSEMNVSTLELGDSALYLCASSLALSGGIGGEQFFGPGTRLTVL.

The chain employs TRBV5-1 and TRBJ2-1, with 11 bases lining up with TRBD2. The CDR3 loop spans 17 amino acids. J was trimmed by 6 bases and V by 5 bases; bases with no gene match: 13. Germline values: CDR1 SGHRS, CDR2 YFSETQ. The CDR3 region has the DNA TGCGCCAGCAGTTTCGGGCCGGGACTAGCGGTAAGCAATGAGCAGTTCTTC. Encoded protein: CASSFGPGLAVSNEQFF.

The DNA of the CDR3 is TGTGCCAGCAGTATTCCGGAGGGTCTCAATGAGCAGTTCTTC. Protein sequence: CASSIPEGLNEQFF. The chain combines TRBV27 with TRBJ2-1; tentative D call: TRBD2 (6 bases). CDR3 size: 14 residues. Trimming removed 5 bases from V and 6 bases from J, with 14 bases in between. The germline V gene encodes CDR1 MNHEY and CDR2 SMNVEV (reference sequence).

This chain joins TRBV28 and TRBJ2-7; D unclear. V was shortened by 3 bases and J by 1 base, with 13 bases between the two germline ends. This CDR3 is 15 amino acids long. From germline, CDR1 is MDHEN and CDR2 SYDVKM. CDR3 DNA sequence: TGTGCCAGCAGTTTTGGCATTCACGGGTCCTACGAGCAGTACTTC. It is translated as CASSFGIHGSYEQYF.

The chain combines TRBV6-5 with TRBJ2-7; no firm D call. Trimming stripped 8 bases from V and 2 bases from J, with 10 bases between. The CDR3 is 12 residues long. Per germline, CDR1 MNHEY and CDR2 SVGAGI. CDR3 in DNA: TGTGCCAGCGCCAAGCTTCCCTACGAGCAGTACTTC. This translates into CASAKLPYEQYF.

The genes are TRBV30 and TRBJ2-7, with no clear D. The germline V gene has CDR1 GTSNPN and CDR2 SVGIG (reference sequence). Trimming left V 1 base short and J 7 bases short, with 17 bases between. The CDR3 has 14 amino acids. CDR3 bases: TGTGCCTGGAGTGAGGTCCTTGGCCACGGGGAGCAGTACTTC. Encoded protein: CAWSEVLGHGEQYF.

Only one count was recorded for this clone. The CDR3 sequence: CAWRAAGRGDGYTF. The CDR3, as DNA: TGTGCCTGGAGAGCAGCAGGGAGGGGGGATGGCTACACCTTC. The V and J genes are TRBV30 and TRBJ1-2, with a possible D match to TRBD1 (6 bases). Germline CDR1 GTSNPN, CDR2 SVGIG (reference sequence). The germline V and J ends were trimmed by 3 bases and 6 bases, with 17 bases remaining between them. The CDR3 totals 14 residues.

J is TRBJ2-7 and V is TRBV28; D is ambiguous. The germline V gene has CDR1 MDHEN and CDR2 SYDVKM. V was cut by 4 bases and J by 3 bases, with 10 bases left in between. CDR3 length: 13 residues. CDR3 sequence (DNA): TGTGCCAGCAGTTACCCACCCGGCTACGAGCAGTACTTC. Its protein is CASSYPPGYEQYF.

V and J are TRBV6-1 and TRBJ2-1; 7 bases line up with TRBD2. Germline CDR1 and CDR2: MNHNS and SASEGT. Trimming at V came to 3 bases and at J to 5 bases, leaving 13 bases not matched to a gene. CDR3 length: 17 residues. CDR3 amino acids: CASSEWLAGVVNNEQFF. CDR3 sequence (DNA): TGTGCCAGCAGTGAGTGGTTAGCGGGTGTTGTGAACAATGAGCAGTTCTTC.

The chain has TRBV27 and TRBJ2-3, with D perhaps matching TRBD2 (5 bases). CDR1 and CDR2 from the germline V gene are MNHEY and SMNVEV (reference sequence). V lost 6 bases and J 5 bases, leaving 12 bases between the germline ends. This CDR3 has 13 residues. The CDR3 DNA reads as TGTGCCAGCAGCCTCGGGGAGATAGATACGCAGTATTTT. This encodes CASSLGEIDTQYF.

The V and J genes are TRBV15 and TRBJ2-2; a weak D match, TRBD1 (5 bases). The V end lost 2 bases, the J end lost 1 base, and 5 bases lay between the germline ends. The CDR3 sequence is 14 residues long. Germline V CDR1 and CDR2: LNHNV, YYDKDF (reference sequence). Written as DNA, the CDR3 is TGTGCCACCAGCAGACAGGGGAACACCGGGGAGCTGTTTTTT. As protein: CATSRQGNTGELFF.

CDR3 in DNA: TGCGCCAGCAGCCCCGGACTAGTTTCGTACGAGCAGTACTTC. Translation: CASSPGLVSYEQYF. The chain recombines TRBV5-1 with TRBJ2-7, with TRBD2 matching over 7 bases. Germline V gene lookup returns CDR1 SGHRS and CDR2 YFSETQ. V was pared by 4 bases and J by 4 bases, with 8 bases of the junction left unmatched. The CDR3 has 14 amino acids.

This chain connects TRBV5-6 to TRBJ2-5; D unclear. The V end was cut by 4 bases, the J end by 5 bases, with 9 bases between. The V gene's germline CDR1 is SGHDT and CDR2 YYEEEE. This CDR3 comprises 12 residues. The CDR3 bases are TGTGCCAGCAGCCAACCTAGGGAGACCCAGTACTTC. Translation gives CASSQPRETQYF.

V usage is TRBV18 and J usage is TRBJ1-1; 7 nucleotides line up with TRBD1. V lost 3 bases and J lost 0; bases outside the gene matches: 7. The CDR3 is 16 residues long. CDR1 KGHSH and CDR2 LQKENI come from the germline V gene. The CDR3 protein is CASSPGQGGLNTEAFF. The CDR3, as DNA: TGTGCCAGCTCACCGGGGCAGGGGGGACTGAACACTGAAGCTTTCTTT.

This clone occurred once. This chain uses TRBV27 with TRBJ2-5, with a possible D match to TRBD2 (6 bases). The germline V gene encodes CDR1 MNHEY and CDR2 SMNVEV (reference sequence). Trimming stripped 6 bases from V and 0 bases from J, with 20 bases between. The CDR3 sequence is 17 residues long. The CDR3 region has the DNA TGTGCCAGCAGCCGATCGGGGGATAAACGGTACCAAGAGACCCAGTACTTC. It specifies CASSRSGDKRYQETQYF.

J is TRBJ2-7 and V is TRBV28; D is ambiguous. This CDR3 is built from 13 residues. The V end was cut by 7 bases, the J end by 6 bases, with 16 bases between. Looked up from germline, CDR1 is MDHEN and CDR2 is SYDVKM. The CDR3 coding sequence is TGTGCCAGCAACCACCCTAGATCTGGCGAGCAGTACTTC. Its protein is CASNHPRSGEQYF.

The chain combines TRBV6-6 with TRBJ2-3; D is possibly TRBD2 (6 bases). CDR1 and CDR2 from the germline V gene are MNHNY and SVGAGI (reference sequence). V lost 6 bases and J 2 bases, leaving 12 bases between the germline ends. This CDR3 region has 14 residues. The CDR3 loop is CASRAGGTTDTQYF. The CDR3 region has the DNA TGTGCCAGCAGGGCTGGGGGGACCACAGATACGCAGTATTTT.